This T cell receptor beta chain originates from a study of cytomegalovirus exposure and HLA in healthy donors. Study-wide context: There were 117 million unique TCR beta sequences, drawn from approximately 180 million T cells, in an earlier analysis.

Although they were nominally healthy when sampled, donors likely had unrecorded immune exposures. V was clipped by 0 bases and J by 8 bases, with 17 bases between them. The CDR3 has 17 residues. The germline gives CDR1 LGHNA, CDR2 YSLEER. 13 Jbeta primers and 60 Vbeta primers were used for the PCR. TCRdb keeps only in-frame clones here, not all; method: immunoSEQ multiplex PCR. The sample has 150,000 or so clones, around 74% seen once. The rearrangement links TRBV4-3 to TRBJ1-6; a weak D match, TRBD1 (5 bases). Sequenced sample: PBMCs. This sequence originates from a man aged 18-30 years in good health and CMV-seronegative. This CDR3 is CASSQDRRGESYSPLHF. The CDR3 nucleotides read TGCGCCAGCAGCCAAGATCGAAGGGGTGAGAGTTATTCACCCCTCCACTTT.